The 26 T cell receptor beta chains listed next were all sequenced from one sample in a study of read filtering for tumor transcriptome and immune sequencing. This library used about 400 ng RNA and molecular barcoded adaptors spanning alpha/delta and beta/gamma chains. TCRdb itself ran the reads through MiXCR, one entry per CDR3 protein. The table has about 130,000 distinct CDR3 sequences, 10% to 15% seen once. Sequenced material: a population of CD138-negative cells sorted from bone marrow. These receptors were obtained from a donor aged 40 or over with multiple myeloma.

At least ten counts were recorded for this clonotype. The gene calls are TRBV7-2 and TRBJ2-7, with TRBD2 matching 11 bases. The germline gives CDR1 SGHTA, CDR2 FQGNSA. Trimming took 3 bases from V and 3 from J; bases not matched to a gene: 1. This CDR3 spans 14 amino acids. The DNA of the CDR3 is TGTGCCAGCAGCTTGACTAGCGGGGACTACGAGCAGTACTTC. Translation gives CASSLTSGDYEQYF.

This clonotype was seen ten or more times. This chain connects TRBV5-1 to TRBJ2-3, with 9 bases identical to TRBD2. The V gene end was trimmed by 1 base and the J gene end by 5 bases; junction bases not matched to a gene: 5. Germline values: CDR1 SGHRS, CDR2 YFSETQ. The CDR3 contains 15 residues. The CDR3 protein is CASSLSSGGLDTQYF. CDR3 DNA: TGCGCCAGCAGCTTGAGTAGCGGGGGATTAGATACGCAGTATTTT.

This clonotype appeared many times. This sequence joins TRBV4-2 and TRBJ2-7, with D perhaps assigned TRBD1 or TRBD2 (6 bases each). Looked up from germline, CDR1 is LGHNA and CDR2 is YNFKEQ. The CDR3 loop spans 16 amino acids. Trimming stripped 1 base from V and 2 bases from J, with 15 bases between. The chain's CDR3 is CASSQASTGAPYEQYF. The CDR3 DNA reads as TGTGCCAGCAGCCAAGCGTCGACGGGGGCCCCCTACGAGCAGTACTTC.

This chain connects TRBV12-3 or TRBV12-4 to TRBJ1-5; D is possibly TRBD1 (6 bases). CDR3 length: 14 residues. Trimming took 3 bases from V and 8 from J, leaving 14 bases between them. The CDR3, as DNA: TGTGCCAGCAGTTTTGGGGGGGGGCGGGAGCCCCAGCATTTT. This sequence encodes CASSFGGGREPQHF.

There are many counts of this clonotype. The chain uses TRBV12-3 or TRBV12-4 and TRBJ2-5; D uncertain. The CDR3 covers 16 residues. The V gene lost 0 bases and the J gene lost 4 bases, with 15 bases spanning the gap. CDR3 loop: CASSLAGQSKRETQYF. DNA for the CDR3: TGTGCCAGCAGTTTAGCCGGCCAGTCGAAACGAGAGACCCAGTACTTC.

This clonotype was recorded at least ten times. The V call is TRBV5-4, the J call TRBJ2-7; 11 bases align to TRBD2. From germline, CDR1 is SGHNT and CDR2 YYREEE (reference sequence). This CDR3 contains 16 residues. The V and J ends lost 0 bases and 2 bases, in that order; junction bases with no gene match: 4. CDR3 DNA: TGTGCCAGCAGCTTGGGTACTAGCGGGGGTACCTACGAGCAGTACTTC. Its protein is CASSLGTSGGTYEQYF.

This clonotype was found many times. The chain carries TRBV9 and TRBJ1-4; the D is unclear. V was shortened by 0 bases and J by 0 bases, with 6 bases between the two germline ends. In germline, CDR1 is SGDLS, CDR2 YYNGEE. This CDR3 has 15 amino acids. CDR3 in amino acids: CASSVAGTTNEKLFF. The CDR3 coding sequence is TGTGCCAGCAGCGTAGCCGGAACAACTAATGAAAAACTGTTTTTT.

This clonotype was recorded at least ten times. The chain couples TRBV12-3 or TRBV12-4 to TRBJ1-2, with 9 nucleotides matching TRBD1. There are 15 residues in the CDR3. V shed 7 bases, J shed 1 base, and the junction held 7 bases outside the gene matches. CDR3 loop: CASIRQGGLNYGYTF. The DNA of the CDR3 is TGTGCCAGCATCCGACAGGGGGGCCTTAACTATGGCTACACCTTC.

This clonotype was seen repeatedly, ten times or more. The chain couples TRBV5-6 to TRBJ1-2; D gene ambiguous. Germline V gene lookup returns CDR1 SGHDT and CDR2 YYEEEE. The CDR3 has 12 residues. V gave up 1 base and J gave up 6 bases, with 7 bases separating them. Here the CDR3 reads CASSLFQDGYTF. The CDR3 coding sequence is TGTGCCAGCAGCTTGTTTCAGGATGGCTACACCTTC.

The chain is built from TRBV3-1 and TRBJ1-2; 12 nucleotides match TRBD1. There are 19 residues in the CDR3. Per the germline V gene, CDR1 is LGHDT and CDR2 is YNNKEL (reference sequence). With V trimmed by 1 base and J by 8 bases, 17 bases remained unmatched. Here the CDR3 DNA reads TGTGCCAGCAGCCAAGTCGGGGAGGGACAGGGGGCAAACTATGTCGGCTACACCTTC. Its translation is CASSQVGEGQGANYVGYTF.

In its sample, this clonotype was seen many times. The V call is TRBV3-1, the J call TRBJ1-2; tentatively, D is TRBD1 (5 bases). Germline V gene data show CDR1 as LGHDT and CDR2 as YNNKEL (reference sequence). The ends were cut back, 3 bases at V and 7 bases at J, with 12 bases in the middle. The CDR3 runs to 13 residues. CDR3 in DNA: TGTGCCAGCAGCCACGAGAGGGGCCCTGGCTACACCTTC. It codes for CASSHERGPGYTF.

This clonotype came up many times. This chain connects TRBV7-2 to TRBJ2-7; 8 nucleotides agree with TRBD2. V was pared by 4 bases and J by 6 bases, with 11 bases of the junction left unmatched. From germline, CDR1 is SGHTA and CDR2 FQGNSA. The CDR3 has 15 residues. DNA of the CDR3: TGTGCCAGCAGCTCCCCGAGTAAGCGGGGGATCGAGCAGTACTTC. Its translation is CASSSPSKRGIEQYF.

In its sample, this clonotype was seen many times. The CDR3 region has the DNA TGTGCCAGCAGTGGGCAGGGGATTCGCAATCAGCCCCAGCATTTT. Amino acid sequence: CASSGQGIRNQPQHF. V and J are TRBV2 and TRBJ1-5; a weak D match, TRBD1 (6 bases). The CDR3 consists of 15 residues. The germline CDR1 and CDR2 sequences are SNHLY and FYNNEI. Trimming shortened V by 4 bases and J by 2 bases, and 12 bases separated the two germline ends.

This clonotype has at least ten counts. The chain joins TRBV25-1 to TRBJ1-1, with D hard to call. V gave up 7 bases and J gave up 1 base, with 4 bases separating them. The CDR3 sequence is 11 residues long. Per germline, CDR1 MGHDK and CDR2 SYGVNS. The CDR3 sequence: CASTRNTEAFF. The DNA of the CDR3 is TGTGCCAGCACACGGAACACTGAAGCTTTCTTT.

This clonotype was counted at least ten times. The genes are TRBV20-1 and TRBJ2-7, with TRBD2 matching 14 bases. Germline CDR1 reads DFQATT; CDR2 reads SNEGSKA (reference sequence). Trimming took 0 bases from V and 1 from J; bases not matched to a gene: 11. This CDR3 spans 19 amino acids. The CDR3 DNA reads TGCAGTGCTAGAGATCCGGGACTAGCGGGAGTCGTTACTTCCTACGAGCAGTACTTC. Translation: CSARDPGLAGVVTSYEQYF.

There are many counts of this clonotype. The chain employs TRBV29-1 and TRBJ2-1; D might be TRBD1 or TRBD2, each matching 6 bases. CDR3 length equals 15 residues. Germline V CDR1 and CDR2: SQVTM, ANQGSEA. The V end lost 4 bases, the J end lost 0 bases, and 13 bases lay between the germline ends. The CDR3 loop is CSVVGGGNSYNEQFF. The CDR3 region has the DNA TGCAGCGTTGTAGGGGGAGGCAACTCCTACAATGAGCAGTTCTTC.

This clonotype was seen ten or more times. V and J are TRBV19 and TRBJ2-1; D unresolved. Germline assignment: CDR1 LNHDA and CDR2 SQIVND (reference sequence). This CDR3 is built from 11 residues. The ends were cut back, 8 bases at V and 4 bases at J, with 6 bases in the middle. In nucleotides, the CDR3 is TGTGCCAGTGGATGGTACAATGAGCAGTTCTTC. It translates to CASGWYNEQFF.

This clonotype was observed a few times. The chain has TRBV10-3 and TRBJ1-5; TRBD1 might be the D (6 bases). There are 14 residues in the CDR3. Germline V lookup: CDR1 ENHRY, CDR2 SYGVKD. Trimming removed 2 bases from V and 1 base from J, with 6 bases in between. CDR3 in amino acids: CAISEQGSNQPQHF. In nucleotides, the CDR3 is TGTGCCATCAGTGAGCAGGGGAGCAATCAGCCCCAGCATTTT.

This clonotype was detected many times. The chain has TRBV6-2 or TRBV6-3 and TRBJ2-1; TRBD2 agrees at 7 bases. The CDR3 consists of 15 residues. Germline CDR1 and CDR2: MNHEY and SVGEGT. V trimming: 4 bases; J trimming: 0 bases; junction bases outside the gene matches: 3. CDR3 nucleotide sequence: TGTGCCAGCAGTTGGGAGGGGAGCTCCTACAATGAGCAGTTCTTC. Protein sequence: CASSWEGSSYNEQFF.

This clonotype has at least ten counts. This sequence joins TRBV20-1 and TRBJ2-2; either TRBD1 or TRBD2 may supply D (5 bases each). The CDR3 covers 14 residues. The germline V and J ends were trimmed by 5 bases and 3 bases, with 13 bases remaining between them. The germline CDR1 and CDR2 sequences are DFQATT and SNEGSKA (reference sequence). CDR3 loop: CSAFGALDTGELFF. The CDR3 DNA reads TGCAGTGCTTTCGGGGCCCTCGACACCGGGGAGCTGTTTTTT.

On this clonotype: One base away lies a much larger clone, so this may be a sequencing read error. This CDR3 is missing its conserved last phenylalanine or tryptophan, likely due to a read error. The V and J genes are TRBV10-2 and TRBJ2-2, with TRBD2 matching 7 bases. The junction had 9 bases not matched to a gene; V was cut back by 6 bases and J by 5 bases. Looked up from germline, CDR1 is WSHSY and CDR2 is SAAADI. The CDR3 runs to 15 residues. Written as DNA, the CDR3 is TGCGCCAGCAGAGGGGTCGGACTAGATACCGGGGAGCTGTTTTCT. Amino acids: CASRGVGLDTGELFS.

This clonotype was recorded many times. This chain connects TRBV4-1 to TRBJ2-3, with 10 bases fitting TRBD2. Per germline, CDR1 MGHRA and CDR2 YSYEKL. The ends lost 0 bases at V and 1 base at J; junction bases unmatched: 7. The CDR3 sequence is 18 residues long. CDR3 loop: CASSQDPASGGGTDTQYF. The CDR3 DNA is TGCGCCAGCAGCCAAGATCCCGCTAGCGGGGGCGGCACAGATACGCAGTATTTT.

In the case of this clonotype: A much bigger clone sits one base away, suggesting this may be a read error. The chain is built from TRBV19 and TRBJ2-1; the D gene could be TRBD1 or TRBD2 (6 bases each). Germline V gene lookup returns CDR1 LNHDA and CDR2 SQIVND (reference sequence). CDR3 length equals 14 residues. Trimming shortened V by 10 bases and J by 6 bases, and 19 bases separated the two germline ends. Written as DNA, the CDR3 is TGTGCCAATAACGACGGGGGCCCACCCAATGAGCAGTTCTTC. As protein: CANNDGGPPNEQFF.

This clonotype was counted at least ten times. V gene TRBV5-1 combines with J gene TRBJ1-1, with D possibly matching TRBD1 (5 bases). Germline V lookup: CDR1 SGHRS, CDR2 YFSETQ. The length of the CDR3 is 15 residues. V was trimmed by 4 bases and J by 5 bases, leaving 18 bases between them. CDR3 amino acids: CASSPAVPGETEAFF. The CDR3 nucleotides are TGCGCCAGCAGCCCGGCGGTCCCGGGGGAGACTGAAGCTTTCTTT.

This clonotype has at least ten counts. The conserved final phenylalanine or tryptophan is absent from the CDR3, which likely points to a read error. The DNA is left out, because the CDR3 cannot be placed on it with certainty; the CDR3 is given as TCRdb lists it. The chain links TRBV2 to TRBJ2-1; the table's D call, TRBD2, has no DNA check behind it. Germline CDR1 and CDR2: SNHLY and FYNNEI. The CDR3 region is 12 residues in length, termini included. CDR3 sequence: CASSAAGRQGPL.

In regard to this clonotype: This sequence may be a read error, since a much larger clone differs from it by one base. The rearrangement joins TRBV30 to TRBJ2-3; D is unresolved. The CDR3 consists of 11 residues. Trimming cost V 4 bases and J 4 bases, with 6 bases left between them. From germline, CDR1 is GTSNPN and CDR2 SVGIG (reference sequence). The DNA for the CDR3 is TGTGCCTGGACAAGTGCAGATACGCAGTATTTT. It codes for CAWTSADTQYF. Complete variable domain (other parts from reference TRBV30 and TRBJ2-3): SQTIHQWPATLVQPVGSPLSLECTVEGTSNPNLYWYRQAAGRGLQLLFYSVGIGQISSEVPQNLSASRPQDRQFILSSKKLLLSDSGFYLCAWTSADTQYFGPGTRLTVL.